Presented here are 3 T cell receptor beta chains from one specimen sequenced in a study of T cell responses to AZD1222 COVID-19 vaccine. Using immunoSEQ multiplex PCR, the repertoire was profiled, and TCRdb retains in-frame clones only, with some absent. Here the sample spans 84,000 or so clones, 91% being singletons. Sequenced here: peripheral blood, sampled on day 0 of MenACWY control vaccination. These receptors all stem from an adult in good health.

The chain recombines TRBV7-9 with TRBJ2-7, with 12 bases that match TRBD2. There are 17 residues in the CDR3. V trimming: 5 bases; J trimming: 6 bases; junction bases outside the gene matches: 14. Germline V CDR1 and CDR2: SEHNR, FQNEAQ (reference sequence). This CDR3 is CASSPSGASGRAREQYF. DNA of the CDR3: TGTGCCAGCAGCCCCTCGGGAGCTAGCGGGAGGGCCCGCGAGCAGTACTTC.

The chain has TRBV15 and TRBJ1-4; D is possibly TRBD1 (6 bases). CDR1 and CDR2 from the germline V gene are LNHNV and YYDKDF (reference sequence). Trimming stripped 1 base from V and 3 bases from J, with 18 bases between. The CDR3 is 18 residues long. For the CDR3, the DNA is TGTGCCACCAGCAGAGGAAGGGGGGCGATGGGGTCTAATGAAAAACTGTTTTTT. Its translation: CATSRGRGAMGSNEKLFF.

This clone turned up a few times. The chain is built from TRBV29-1 and TRBJ2-7; D unresolved. The CDR3 spans 14 residues. Germline CDR1 SQVTM, CDR2 ANQGSEA. Between the trimmed V and J ends, which lost 5 bases and 0 bases, there was a span of 14 bases. The CDR3 loop is CSVSNAGTSYEQYF. CDR3 coding DNA: TGCAGCGTTTCAAACGCAGGTACCTCCTACGAGCAGTACTTC.